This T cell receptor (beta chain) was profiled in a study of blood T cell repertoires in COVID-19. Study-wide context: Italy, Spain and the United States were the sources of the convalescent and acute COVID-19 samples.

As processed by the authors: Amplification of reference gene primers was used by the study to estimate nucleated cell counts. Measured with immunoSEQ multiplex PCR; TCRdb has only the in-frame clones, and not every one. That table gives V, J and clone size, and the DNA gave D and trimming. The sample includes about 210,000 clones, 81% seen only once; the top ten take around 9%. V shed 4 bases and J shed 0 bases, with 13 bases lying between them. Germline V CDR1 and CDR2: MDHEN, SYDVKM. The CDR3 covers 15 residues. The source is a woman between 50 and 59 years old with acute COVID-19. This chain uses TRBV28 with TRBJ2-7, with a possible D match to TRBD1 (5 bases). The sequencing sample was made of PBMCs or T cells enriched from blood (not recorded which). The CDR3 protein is CASSSPSGPSYEQYF. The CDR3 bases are TGTGCCAGCAGTTCTCCTTCAGGGCCCTCCTACGAGCAGTACTTC.